What follows are 11 T cell receptor beta chains derived from one specimen sequenced in a study of blood T cell repertoires in COVID-19. Produced via immunoSEQ multiplex PCR; TCRdb's table is partial and in-frame only. The sample includes over 300,000 clones, around 92% of them seen just once. Input material: peripheral blood. The receptors here all came from a man between 35 and 55 years old with acute or convalescent COVID-19.

The chain is built from TRBV5-6 and TRBJ2-1, with D possibly TRBD2 on 6 matching bases. Trimming pared 5 bases from V and 2 bases from J, leaving 11 bases between. The CDR3 is made up of 14 amino acids. Germline CDR1 reads SGHDT; CDR2 reads YYEEEE. CDR3 in amino acids: CASSRGMAYNEQFF. Here the CDR3 DNA reads TGTGCCAGCAGTCGCGGGATGGCCTACAATGAGCAGTTCTTC.

The chain is built from TRBV7-8 and TRBJ1-5; D not certain. Germline V gene lookup returns CDR1 SGHVS and CDR2 FQNEAQ. The CDR3 covers 13 residues. Trimming cost V 3 bases and J 0 bases, with 3 bases left between them. The CDR3 DNA reads TGTGCCAGCAGCTTGAGTAGCAATCAGCCCCAGCATTTT. Amino acids: CASSLSSNQPQHF.

The genes are TRBV27 and TRBJ1-6, with 12 bases matching TRBD1. Per germline, CDR1 MNHEY and CDR2 SMNVEV (reference sequence). After removal of 9 bases from V and 10 bases from J, the junction contained 16 bases not matched to a gene. This CDR3 contains 17 residues. CDR3 sequence: CASTPGTGGASGSPLHF. CDR3 in DNA: TGTGCCAGTACTCCCGGGACAGGGGGCGCGTCGGGCTCACCCCTCCACTTT.

The V gene is TRBV4-3, the J gene TRBJ1-1; no clear D gene. The length of the CDR3 is 13 residues. Germline V gene sequence: CDR1 LGHNA, CDR2 YSLEER. Trimming left V 5 bases short and J 8 bases short, with 15 bases between. The DNA for the CDR3 is TGCGCCAGCAGCAACCGGGGAGACCGGGAAGCTTTCTTT. This sequence encodes CASSNRGDREAFF.

V and J are TRBV28 and TRBJ1-6, with no clear D. The ends were cut back, 6 bases at V and 11 bases at J, with 11 bases in the middle. Germline CDR1 reads MDHEN; CDR2 reads SYDVKM. This CDR3 has 12 residues. CDR3 protein: CASRYARPPLHF. The CDR3 bases are TGTGCCAGCAGATACGCTAGGCCACCCCTCCACTTT. The whole variable domain, remainder taken from reference TRBV28 and TRBJ1-6, is DVKVTQSSRYLVKRTGEKVFLECVQDMDHENMFWYRQDPGLGLRLIYFSYDVKMKEKGDIPEGYSVSREKKERFSLILESASTNQTSMYLCASRYARPPLHFGNGTRLTVT.

This chain connects TRBV18 to TRBJ2-7; a possible D gene is TRBD2 (6 bases). Trimming left V 2 bases short and J 3 bases short, with 11 bases between. CDR1 is KGHSH, CDR2 LQKENI, per germline. The CDR3 is 14 residues long. Here the CDR3 reads CASSPSGGDYEQYF. CDR3 DNA: TGTGCCAGCTCACCATCCGGCGGGGACTACGAGCAGTACTTC. The full variable domain, its missing parts supplied by reference TRBV18 and TRBJ2-7, is NAGVMQNPRHLVRRRGQEARLRCSPMKGHSHVYWYRQLPEEGLKFMVYLQKENIIDESGMPKERFSAEFPKEGPSILRIQQVVRGDSAAYFCASSPSGGDYEQYFGPGTRLTVT.

The chain links TRBV10-3 to TRBJ1-5; 7 nucleotides agree with TRBD1. Unmatched junction bases numbered 11, after V lost 6 bases and J lost 3 bases. In germline, CDR1 is ENHRY, CDR2 SYGVKD. CDR3 length: 16 amino acids. CDR3 loop: CAISPGGGLSNQPQHF. DNA of the CDR3: TGTGCCATCAGCCCCGGAGGGGGCCTTTCCAATCAGCCCCAGCATTTT.

The gene calls are TRBV28 and TRBJ1-5; 7 positions agree with TRBD1. Germline V gene sequence: CDR1 MDHEN, CDR2 SYDVKM. This CDR3 has 17 amino acids. Trimming cost V 8 bases and J 1 base; bases outside gene matches: 14. The CDR3: CASGRQGDFLSNQPQHF. For the CDR3, the DNA is TGTGCCAGCGGCCGGCAGGGGGATTTTTTAAGCAATCAGCCCCAGCATTTT.

The V gene is TRBV24-1, the J gene TRBJ1-5; perhaps TRBD1 as D (6 bases). The CDR3 is 16 residues long. Germline assignment: CDR1 KGHDR and CDR2 SFDVKD. The V and J ends lost 5 bases and 7 bases respectively, with 20 bases between them. CDR3 amino acids: CATSASRRGPGQPQHF. The CDR3, as DNA: TGTGCCACCAGTGCCTCCCGGCGGGGGCCCGGCCAGCCCCAGCATTTT.

This chain joins TRBV7-9 and TRBJ2-5, with 11 positions matching TRBD2. V trimming: 5 bases; J trimming: 1 base; junction bases outside the gene matches: 9. Germline V lookup: CDR1 SEHNR, CDR2 FQNEAQ (reference sequence). This CDR3 is 17 amino acids long. The CDR3 DNA follows: TGTGCCAGCAGCGGGAGGTTGACTAGCGGGACCCAAGAGACCCAGTACTTC. Amino acids: CASSGRLTSGTQETQYF.

This chain joins TRBV9 and TRBJ1-2; D call uncertain. The CDR3 sequence is 13 residues long. Trimming stripped 4 bases from V and 4 bases from J, with 11 bases between. The V gene's germline CDR1 is SGDLS and CDR2 YYNGEE. The CDR3 DNA reads TGTGCCAGCAGCCCCCCCGGAGTCTATGGCTACACCTTC. Translating it yields CASSPPGVYGYTF.